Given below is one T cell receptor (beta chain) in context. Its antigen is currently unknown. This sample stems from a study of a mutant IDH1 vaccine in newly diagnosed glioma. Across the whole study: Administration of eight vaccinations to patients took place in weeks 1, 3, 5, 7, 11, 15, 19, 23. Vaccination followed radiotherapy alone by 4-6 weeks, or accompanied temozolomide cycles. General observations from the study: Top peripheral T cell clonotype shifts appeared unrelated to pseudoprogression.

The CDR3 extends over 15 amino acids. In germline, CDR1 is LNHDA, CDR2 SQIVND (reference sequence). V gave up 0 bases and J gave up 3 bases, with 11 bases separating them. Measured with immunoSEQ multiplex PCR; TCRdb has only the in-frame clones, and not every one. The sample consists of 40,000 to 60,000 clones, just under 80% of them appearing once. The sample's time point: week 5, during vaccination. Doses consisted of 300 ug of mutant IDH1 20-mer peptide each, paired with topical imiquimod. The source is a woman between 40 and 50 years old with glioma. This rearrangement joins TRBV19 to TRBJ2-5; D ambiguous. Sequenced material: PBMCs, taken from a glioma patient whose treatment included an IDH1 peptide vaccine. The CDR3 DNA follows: TGTGCCAGTAGTATAGATTCCGGGCAAAAAGAGACCCAGTACTTC. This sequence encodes CASSIDSGQKETQYF.